Below, 30 T cell receptor beta chains from the same sample are listed, as sequenced in a study of blood T cell repertoires in COVID-19. The method was immunoSEQ multiplex PCR; TCRdb's version includes in-frame clones alone and lacks a portion of them. The sample contains approximately 360,000 clones, 90% of which appear only once. The source material was peripheral blood. These receptors were taken from a man between 18 and 29 years old with active or convalescent COVID-19.

V gene TRBV6-2 or TRBV6-3 combines with J gene TRBJ2-7; TRBD2 agrees at 8 bases. The CDR3 runs 15 residues. The ends lost 5 bases at V and 4 bases at J; junction bases unmatched: 10. The germline V gene encodes CDR1 MNHEY and CDR2 SVGEGT. In DNA form, the CDR3 reads TGTGCCAGCAGTACCCCCGGGGGGGGGCAATACGAGCAGTACTTC. Translating it yields CASSTPGGGQYEQYF.

For the CDR3, the DNA is TGTGCCAGCAGCCCCGCGACTAGCGGGACACTAGCCAAAAACATTCAGTACTTC. It yields the protein CASSPATSGTLAKNIQYF. J is TRBJ2-4 and V is TRBV7-9, with 11 bases fitting TRBD2. The CDR3 is 18 residues long. Germline V gives CDR1 SEHNR, CDR2 FQNEAQ (reference sequence). V lost 5 bases, J lost 0 bases, and 9 bases stayed unmatched.

This chain uses TRBV29-1 with TRBJ2-5, with 7 bases identical to TRBD1. Germline V gene sequence: CDR1 SQVTM, CDR2 ANQGSEA. J lost 5 bases, V lost 4 bases, and 10 bases had no gene match. This CDR3 contains 14 residues. The CDR3 is CSVVKRGRGETQYF. The CDR3 coding sequence is TGCAGCGTTGTTAAAAGGGGCAGGGGGGAGACCCAGTACTTC.

This chain uses TRBV6-2 or TRBV6-3 with TRBJ1-1; D remains unclear. This CDR3 has 14 residues. V lost 2 bases and J 1 base, leaving 8 bases between the germline ends. CDR1 is MNHEY, CDR2 SVGEGT, per germline. The CDR3 DNA reads as TGTGCCAGCAGTTACGTGGAGGAGAACACTGAAGCTTTCTTT. As protein: CASSYVEENTEAFF.

The V gene is TRBV13, the J gene TRBJ2-3; D unclear. The V gene lost 4 bases and the J gene lost 5 bases, with 4 bases spanning the gap. CDR3 length: 11 amino acids. Germline CDR1 and CDR2: PRHDT and FYEKMQ (reference sequence). As DNA, the CDR3 is TGTGCCAGCAGCTCCGGAGATACGCAGTATTTT. Amino acid sequence: CASSSGDTQYF.

V is TRBV28 and J is TRBJ1-2; tentative D call: TRBD1 (5 bases). Trimming took off 6 bases at V and 8 bases at J, with 10 bases between the two ends. This CDR3 has 11 residues. Germline values: CDR1 MDHEN, CDR2 SYDVKM. The CDR3 bases are TGTGCCAGCAGAAGCGGGGGAGGCTACACCTTC. Translated: CASRSGGGYTF.

This clone is a singleton in its sample. CDR3 region: CASSVVGDRGTGELFF. The CDR3 coding sequence is TGTGCCAGCAGCGTAGTGGGGGACAGGGGCACCGGGGAGCTGTTTTTT. The rearrangement joins TRBV9 to TRBJ2-2; the match to TRBD1 covers 10 bases. Per germline, CDR1 SGDLS and CDR2 YYNGEE. V dropped 0 bases and J dropped 4; count of bases not matched to a gene: 3. This CDR3 has 16 amino acids. Full variable domain (remainder filled in from reference TRBV9 and TRBJ2-2): DSGVTQTPKHLITATGQRVTLRCSPRSGDLSVYWYQQSLDQGLQFLIQYYNGEERAKGNILERFSAQQFPDLHSELNLSSLELGDSALYFCASSVVGDRGTGELFFGEGSRLTVL.

This clone turned up a few times. This chain joins TRBV29-1 and TRBJ2-7; TRBD1 agrees at 9 bases. In germline, CDR1 is SQVTM, CDR2 ANQGSEA. CDR3 length: 13 residues. V shed 4 bases, J shed 4 bases, and the junction held 5 bases outside the gene matches. The DNA for the CDR3 is TGCAGCGTTGTACCGGGACAGGGTTACGAGCAGTACTTC. Its translation: CSVVPGQGYEQYF.

The rearrangement uses TRBV7-2 and TRBJ2-5, with D possibly being TRBD1 (5 bases). The CDR3 is 13 amino acids. Germline assignment: CDR1 SGHTA and CDR2 FQGNSA. Trimming removed 4 bases from V and 2 bases from J, with 8 bases in between. CDR3 region: CASSSDRQETQYF. The CDR3 bases are TGTGCCAGCAGCTCTGACAGACAAGAGACCCAGTACTTC.

This chain joins TRBV5-1 and TRBJ1-4, with 10 bases matching TRBD1. V lost 4 bases, J lost 5 bases, and 2 bases stayed unmatched. The V gene's germline CDR1 is SGHRS and CDR2 YFSETQ. The CDR3 is 14 residues long. CDR3 DNA: TGCGCCAGCAGCAGGACAGGGGGGAATGAAAAACTGTTTTTT. It is translated as CASSRTGGNEKLFF.

This clone was counted a single time. The V call is TRBV29-1, the J call TRBJ2-7, with 7 bases lining up with TRBD1. The V gene end was trimmed by 4 bases and the J gene end by 3 bases; junction bases not matched to a gene: 6. The CDR3 contains 13 residues. The germline gives CDR1 SQVTM, CDR2 ANQGSEA. CDR3 amino acids: CSVGGDSGYEQYF. The CDR3 nucleotides read TGCAGCGTTGGTGGGGACAGCGGCTACGAGCAGTACTTC.

The CDR3 spells CASSLDPGDRGRPGGQYF. The CDR3 DNA is TGTGCCAGCAGCTTAGATCCTGGAGACAGGGGGCGGCCGGGGGGCCAGTACTTC. The genes are TRBV11-2 and TRBJ2-5; 10 bases align to TRBD1. Germline CDR1 is SGHAT and CDR2 is FQNNGV. The ends lost 0 bases at V and 10 bases at J; junction bases unmatched: 17. The CDR3 spans 18 residues.

The chain couples TRBV28 to TRBJ2-7; D perhaps matches TRBD1 (5 bases). Trimming stripped 1 base from V and 5 bases from J, with 15 bases between. CDR3 length: 15 residues. Germline CDR1 is MDHEN and CDR2 is SYDVKM. CDR3 in DNA: TGTGCCAGCAGTTTATTAACAGGTGCGATAGACGAGCAGTACTTC. It encodes CASSLLTGAIDEQYF.

This rearrangement joins TRBV5-6 to TRBJ1-5, with 9 bases lining up with TRBD1. Germline CDR1 and CDR2: SGHDT and YYEEEE. The V gene end was trimmed by 3 bases and the J gene end by 2 bases; junction bases not matched to a gene: 3. The CDR3 loop spans 15 amino acids. This CDR3 is CASSSGQGRNQPQHF. CDR3 in DNA: TGTGCCAGCAGCTCGGGACAGGGTCGCAATCAGCCCCAGCATTTT.

V gene TRBV19 combines with J gene TRBJ1-5, with D possibly matching TRBD1 (6 bases). V was pared by 7 bases and J by 7 bases, with 20 bases between. Looked up from germline, CDR1 is LNHDA and CDR2 is SQIVND (reference sequence). This CDR3 region has 15 residues. The CDR3 DNA is TGTGCCAGTAAGGCCTTAAACACAGGGAGCCAGCCCCAGCATTTT. Its translation is CASKALNTGSQPQHF.

V gene TRBV27 combines with J gene TRBJ2-3; 9 bases map to TRBD2. V lost 5 bases to trimming and J lost 2 bases; unmatched junction nucleotides: 14. Germline assignment: CDR1 MNHEY and CDR2 SMNVEV (reference sequence). This CDR3 has 18 residues. The CDR3, as DNA: TGTGCCAGCAGTCCTCTCCGCACTAGCGGGCCGCTCACAGATACGCAGTATTTT. It encodes CASSPLRTSGPLTDTQYF.

The V call is TRBV5-8, the J call TRBJ2-2, with 15 bases aligning to TRBD2. Germline lookup yields CDR1 SGHTS and CDR2 YDEGEE. Unmatched junction bases numbered 6, after V lost 0 bases and J lost 3 bases. The CDR3 runs to 19 residues. The CDR3 region has the DNA TGTGCCAGCAGCTTGGTTGGACTAGCGGGAGGGGGCGACACCGGGGAGCTGTTTTTT. Protein product: CASSLVGLAGGGDTGELFF. Full variable domain (outside the CDR3, taken from reference TRBV5-8 and TRBJ2-2): EAGVTQSPTHLIKTRGQQATLRCSPISGHTSVYWYQQALGLGLQFLLWYDEGEERNRGNFPPRFSGRQFPNYSSELNVNALELEDSALYLCASSLVGLAGGGDTGELFFGEGSRLTVL.

In this sample, this clone turned up once. The chain joins TRBV7-9 to TRBJ1-6, with D possibly being TRBD1 (5 bases). The V gene lost 1 base and the J gene lost 7 bases, with 11 bases spanning the gap. CDR3 size: 15 residues. Germline CDR1 SEHNR, CDR2 FQNEAQ (reference sequence). DNA of the CDR3: TGTGCCAGCAGCTTAGGGCAGGGCGCGAATTCACCCCTCCACTTT. This gives the protein CASSLGQGANSPLHF.

The rearrangement links TRBV5-1 to TRBJ2-1; no definite D call. V was pared by 4 bases and J by 0 bases, with 11 bases between. CDR3 length: 15 amino acids. From germline, CDR1 is SGHRS and CDR2 YFSETQ. This CDR3 is CASSPYLSSYNEQFF. As DNA, the CDR3 is TGCGCCAGCAGCCCCTACTTAAGCTCCTACAATGAGCAGTTCTTC. Together with reference TRBV5-1 and TRBJ2-1, the CDR3 gives the full variable domain: KAGVTQTPRYLIKTRGQQVTLSCSPISGHRSVSWYQQTPGQGLQFLFEYFSETQRNKGNFPGRFSGRQFSNSRSEMNVSTLELGDSALYLCASSPYLSSYNEQFFGPGTRLTVL.

This sequence joins TRBV7-2 and TRBJ2-7; TRBD1 agrees at 8 bases. The CDR3 contains 16 residues. Trimming cost V 0 bases and J 1 base; bases outside gene matches: 5. Germline values: CDR1 SGHTA, CDR2 FQGNSA. The CDR3 nucleotides read TGTGCCAGCAGCTTAGCCCGTACAGGGGGGTCCTACGAGCAGTACTTC. This sequence encodes CASSLARTGGSYEQYF. The whole variable domain, remainder taken from reference TRBV7-2 and TRBJ2-7, is GAGVSQSPSNKVTEKGKDVELRCDPISGHTALYWYRQSLGQGLEFLIYFQGNSAPDKSGLPSDRFSAERTGGSVSTLTIQRTQQEDSAVYLCASSLARTGGSYEQYFGPGTRLTVT.

The rearrangement uses TRBV7-3 and TRBJ1-2; TRBD1 matches 7 bases. There are 14 residues in the CDR3. In germline, CDR1 is SGHTA, CDR2 FQGTGA. V shed 0 bases and J 8 bases; nucleotides not matched to a gene: 6. Written as DNA, the CDR3 is TGTGCCAGCAGCTTAACCCCCCAGGGGGAAGGCTACACCTTC. Its protein is CASSLTPQGEGYTF.

The chain links TRBV24-1 to TRBJ1-1, with a weak D call TRBD1 (6 bases). V lost 4 bases and J 4 bases, leaving 9 bases between the germline ends. The CDR3 extends over 13 amino acids. Germline loops: CDR1 KGHDR, CDR2 SFDVKD. The CDR3 loop reads CATSEQGFTEAFF. The CDR3 region has the DNA TGTGCCACCAGTGAGCAGGGGTTCACTGAAGCTTTCTTT.

The V call is TRBV7-2, the J call TRBJ2-1; tentatively, D is TRBD2 (6 bases). V was clipped by 3 bases and J by 6 bases, with 9 bases between them. CDR1 and CDR2 (germline): SGHTA, FQGNSA. The CDR3 runs to 13 residues. The CDR3 DNA reads as TGTGCCAGCAGCTTGGCTAGCGTCAATGAGCAGTTCTTC. Translation gives CASSLASVNEQFF.

This clone was recorded only once. Within the sample, other DNA sequences also encode this same CDR3. This chain joins TRBV28 and TRBJ2-7, with TRBD2 matching 7 bases. Germline CDR1 MDHEN, CDR2 SYDVKM. With 2 bases clipped from V and 1 base from J, the junction kept 5 bases outside the gene matches. The CDR3 runs 15 residues. The CDR3 region has the DNA TGTGCCAGCAGTTTAGGGGCTAGCGGATCCTACGAGCAGTACTTC. Protein sequence: CASSLGASGSYEQYF.

The CDR3 sequence: CSVTAGVPYEQYF. DNA for the CDR3: TGCAGCGTTACAGCGGGCGTACCGTACGAGCAGTACTTC. This rearrangement joins TRBV29-1 to TRBJ2-7; possible D gene TRBD2, 6 bases. The V and J ends lost 5 bases and 4 bases respectively, with 15 bases between them. CDR3 length equals 13 residues. CDR1 is SQVTM, CDR2 ANQGSEA, per germline.

The J gene is TRBJ2-5, the V gene TRBV7-6; 9 bases match TRBD1. The length of the CDR3 is 16 residues. CDR1 and CDR2 from the germline V gene are SGHVS and FNYEAQ. Losses at the gene ends were 5 bases for V and 5 bases for J; bases not matched to a gene: 12. CDR3 protein: CASSQTVGTGMETQYF. The CDR3 region has the DNA TGTGCCAGCAGCCAAACGGTGGGGACAGGGATGGAGACCCAGTACTTC.

This clone was recorded a few times. The chain is built from TRBV4-3 and TRBJ1-2; maybe TRBD1 (5 bases). Germline lookup yields CDR1 LGHNA and CDR2 YSLEER. The CDR3 contains 16 residues. Trimming removed 0 bases from V and 0 bases from J, with 11 bases in between. The CDR3 spells CASSQELGGSNYGYTF. DNA for the CDR3: TGCGCCAGCAGCCAAGAACTGGGGGGATCTAACTATGGCTACACCTTC.

The V gene is TRBV9, the J gene TRBJ1-6, with D maybe TRBD1 (5 bases). Germline V gene lookup returns CDR1 SGDLS and CDR2 YYNGEE. The V gene lost 2 bases and the J gene lost 10 bases, with 10 bases spanning the gap. The CDR3 loop spans 13 amino acids. CDR3 residues: CASSVGGYSPLHF. The CDR3 DNA reads TGTGCCAGCAGCGTCGGGGGGTACTCACCCCTCCACTTT.

The chain couples TRBV18 to TRBJ1-5; D remains ambiguous. Trimming pared 3 bases from V and 4 bases from J, leaving 13 bases between. The CDR3 contains 15 residues. Germline V CDR1 and CDR2: KGHSH, LQKENI. CDR3 DNA: TGTGCCAGCTCACCCGACTGGCGCGTAAATCAGCCCCAGCATTTT. It is translated as CASSPDWRVNQPQHF.

V gene TRBV11-1 combines with J gene TRBJ2-1; 11 positions match TRBD2. V dropped 3 bases and J dropped 7; count of bases not matched to a gene: 2. This CDR3 comprises 14 residues. Germline CDR1 SGHAT, CDR2 FQDESV (reference sequence). The CDR3 sequence is CASSLGLAANEQFF. CDR3 DNA sequence: TGTGCCAGCAGCTTGGGACTAGCGGCTAATGAGCAGTTCTTC. Filled out from reference TRBV11-1 and TRBJ2-1, the complete variable domain reads EAEVAQSPRYKITEKSQAVAFWCDPISGHATLYWYRQILGQGPELLVQFQDESVVDDSQLPKDRFSAERLKGVDSTLKIQPAELGDSAMYLCASSLGLAANEQFFGPGTRLTVL.